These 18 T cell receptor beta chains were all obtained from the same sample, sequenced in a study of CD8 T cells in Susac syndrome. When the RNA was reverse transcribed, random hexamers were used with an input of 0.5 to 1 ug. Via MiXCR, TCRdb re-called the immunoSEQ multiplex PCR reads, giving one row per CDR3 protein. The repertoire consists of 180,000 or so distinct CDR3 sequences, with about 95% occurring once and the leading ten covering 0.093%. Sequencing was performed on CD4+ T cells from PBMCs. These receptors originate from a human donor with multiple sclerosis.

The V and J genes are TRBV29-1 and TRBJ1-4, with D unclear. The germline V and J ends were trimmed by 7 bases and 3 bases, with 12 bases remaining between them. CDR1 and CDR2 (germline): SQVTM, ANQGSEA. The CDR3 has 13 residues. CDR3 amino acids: CSASEGSNEKLFF. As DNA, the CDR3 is TGCAGCGCATCGGAGGGATCTAATGAAAAACTGTTTTTT. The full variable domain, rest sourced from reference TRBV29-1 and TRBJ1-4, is SAVISQKPSRDICQRGTSLTIQCQVDSQVTMMFWYRQQPGQSLTLIATANQGSEATYESGFVIDKFPISRPNLTFSTLTVSNMSPEDSSIYLCSASEGSNEKLFFGSGTQLSVL.

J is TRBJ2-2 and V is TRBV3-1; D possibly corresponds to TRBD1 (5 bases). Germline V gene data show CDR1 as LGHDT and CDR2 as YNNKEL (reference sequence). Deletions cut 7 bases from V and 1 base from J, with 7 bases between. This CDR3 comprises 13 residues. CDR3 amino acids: CASTTGNTGELFF. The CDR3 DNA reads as TGTGCCAGCACAACAGGGAACACCGGGGAGCTGTTTTTT.

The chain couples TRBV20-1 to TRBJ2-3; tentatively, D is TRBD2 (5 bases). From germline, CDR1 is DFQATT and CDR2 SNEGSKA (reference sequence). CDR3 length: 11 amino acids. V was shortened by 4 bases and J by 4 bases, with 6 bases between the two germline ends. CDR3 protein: CSATGADTQYF. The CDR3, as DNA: TGCAGTGCTACCGGGGCAGATACGCAGTATTTT.

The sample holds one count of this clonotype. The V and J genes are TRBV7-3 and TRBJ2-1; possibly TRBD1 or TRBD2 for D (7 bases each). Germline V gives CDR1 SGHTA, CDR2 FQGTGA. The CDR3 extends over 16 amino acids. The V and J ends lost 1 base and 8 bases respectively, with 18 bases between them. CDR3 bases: TGTGCCAGCAGCTTAAGGGAGGGGGCTCCGGCTGATGAGCAGTTCTTC. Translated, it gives CASSLREGAPADEQFF.

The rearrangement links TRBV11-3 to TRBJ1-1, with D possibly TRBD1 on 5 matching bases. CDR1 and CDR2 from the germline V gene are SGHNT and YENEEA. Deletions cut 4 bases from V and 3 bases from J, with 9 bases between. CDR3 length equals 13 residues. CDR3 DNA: TGTGCCAGCAGCTCGGGACTTGACACTGAAGCTTTCTTT. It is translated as CASSSGLDTEAFF.

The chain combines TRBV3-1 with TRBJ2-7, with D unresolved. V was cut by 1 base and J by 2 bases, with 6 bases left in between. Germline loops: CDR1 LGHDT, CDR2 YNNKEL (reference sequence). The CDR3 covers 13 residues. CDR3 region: CASSQGHPYEQYF. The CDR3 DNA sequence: TGTGCCAGCAGCCAAGGACACCCCTACGAGCAGTACTTC.

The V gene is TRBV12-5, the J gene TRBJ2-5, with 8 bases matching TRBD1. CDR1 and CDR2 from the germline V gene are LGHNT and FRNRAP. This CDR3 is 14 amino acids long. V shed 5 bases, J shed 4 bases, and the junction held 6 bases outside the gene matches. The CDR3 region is CASGPRTGTETQYF. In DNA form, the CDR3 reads TGTGCTAGTGGTCCCAGGACAGGGACAGAGACCCAGTACTTC.

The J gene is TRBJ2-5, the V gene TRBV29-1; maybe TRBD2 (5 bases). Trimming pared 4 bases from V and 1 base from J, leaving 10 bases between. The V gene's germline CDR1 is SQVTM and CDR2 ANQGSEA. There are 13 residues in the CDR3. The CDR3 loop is CSVGGLLQETQYF. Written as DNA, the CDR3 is TGCAGCGTTGGAGGACTCCTCCAAGAGACCCAGTACTTC.

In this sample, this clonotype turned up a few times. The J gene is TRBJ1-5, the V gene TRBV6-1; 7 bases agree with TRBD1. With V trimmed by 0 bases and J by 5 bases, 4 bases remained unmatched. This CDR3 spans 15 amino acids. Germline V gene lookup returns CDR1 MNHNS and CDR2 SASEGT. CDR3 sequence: CASSEAVTGYQPQHF. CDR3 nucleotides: TGTGCCAGCAGTGAAGCAGTGACAGGGTATCAGCCCCAGCATTTT.

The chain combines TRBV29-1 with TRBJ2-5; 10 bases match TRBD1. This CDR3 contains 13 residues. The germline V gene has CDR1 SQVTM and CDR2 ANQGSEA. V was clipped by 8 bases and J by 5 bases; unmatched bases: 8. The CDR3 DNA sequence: TGCAGCCTCCGACAGGGGGCGGGCGAGACCCAGTACTTC. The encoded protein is CSLRQGAGETQYF.

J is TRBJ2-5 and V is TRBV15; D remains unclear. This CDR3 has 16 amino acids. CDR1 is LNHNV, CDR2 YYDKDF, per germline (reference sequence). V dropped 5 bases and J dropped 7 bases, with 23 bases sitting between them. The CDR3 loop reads CATSLSPPGLEGTQYF. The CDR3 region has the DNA TGTGCCACCAGCCTCTCACCGCCGGGTCTAGAAGGGACCCAGTACTTC.

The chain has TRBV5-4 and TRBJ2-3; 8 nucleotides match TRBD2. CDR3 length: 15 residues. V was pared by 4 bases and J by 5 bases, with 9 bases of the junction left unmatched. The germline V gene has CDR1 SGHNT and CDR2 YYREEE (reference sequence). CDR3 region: CASSPKSGGGDTQYF. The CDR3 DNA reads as TGTGCCAGCAGCCCGAAGAGCGGGGGAGGAGATACGCAGTATTTT.

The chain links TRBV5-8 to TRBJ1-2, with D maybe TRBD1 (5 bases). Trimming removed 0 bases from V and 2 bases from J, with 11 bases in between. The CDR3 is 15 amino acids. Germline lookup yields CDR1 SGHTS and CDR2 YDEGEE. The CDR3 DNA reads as TGTGCCAGCAGCTTGGCCCCGGGACCCAACTATGGCTACACCTTC. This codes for CASSLAPGPNYGYTF.

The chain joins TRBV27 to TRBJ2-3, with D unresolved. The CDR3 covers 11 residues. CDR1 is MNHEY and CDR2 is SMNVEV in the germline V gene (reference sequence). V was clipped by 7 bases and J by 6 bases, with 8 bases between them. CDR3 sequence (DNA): TGTGCCAGCACCCGTGCGGATACGCAGTATTTT. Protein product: CASTRADTQYF.

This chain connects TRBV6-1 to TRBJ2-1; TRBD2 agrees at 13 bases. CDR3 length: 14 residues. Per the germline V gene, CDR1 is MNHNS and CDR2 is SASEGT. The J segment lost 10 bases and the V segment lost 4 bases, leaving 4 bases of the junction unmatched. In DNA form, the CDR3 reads TGTGCCAGCAGTGCGACTAGCGGGAGGAACGAGCAGTTCTTC. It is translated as CASSATSGRNEQFF.

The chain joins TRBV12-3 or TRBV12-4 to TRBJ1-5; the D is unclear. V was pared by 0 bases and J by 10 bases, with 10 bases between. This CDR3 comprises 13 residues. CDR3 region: CASSLALRSPQHF. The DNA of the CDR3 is TGTGCCAGCAGTTTAGCGCTTCGATCACCCCAGCATTTT.

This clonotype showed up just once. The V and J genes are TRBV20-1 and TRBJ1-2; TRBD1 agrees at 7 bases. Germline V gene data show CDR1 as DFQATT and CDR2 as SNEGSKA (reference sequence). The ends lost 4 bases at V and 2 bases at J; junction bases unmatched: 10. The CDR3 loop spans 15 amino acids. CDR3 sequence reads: CSATHYRGLNYGYTF. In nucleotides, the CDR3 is TGCAGTGCTACCCACTACAGGGGCCTAAACTATGGCTACACCTTC.

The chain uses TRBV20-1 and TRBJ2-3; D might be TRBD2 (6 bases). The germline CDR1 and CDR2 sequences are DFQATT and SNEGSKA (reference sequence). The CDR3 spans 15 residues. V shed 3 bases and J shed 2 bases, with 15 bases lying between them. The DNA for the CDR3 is TGCAGTGCTAGGATACCCGGGACTCTCACAGATACGCAGTATTTT. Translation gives CSARIPGTLTDTQYF.